The 9 T cell receptor beta chains below all came from one sample that was sequenced in a study of OX40 agonist ivuxolimab in advanced cancers. The receptor library was made with the immunoSEQ multiplex PCR assay. This immuneACCESS table, as held by TCRdb, lists in-frame sequences with V and J called but not all clones. Of the missing ones, under half trace to an unresolved V gene in checked studies; the others have no known cause. This sample is represented by some 79,000 clones; approximately 90% of them were singletons. The leading ten clones occupy 0.44% of the sample. This material consisted of CD4+ or CD8+ T cells sorted from blood, taken in a trial of the OX40 agonist ivuxolimab. Receptor source: an adult with an advanced solid tumor such as melanoma, head and neck, liver or kidney cancer.

The rearrangement joins TRBV4-1 to TRBJ1-1; possibly TRBD1 for D (5 bases). V lost 3 bases, J lost 6 bases, and 14 bases lay in between. CDR1 and CDR2 (germline): MGHRA, YSYEKL. The CDR3 loop spans 14 amino acids. CDR3 in amino acids: CASSHPGRMSEAFF. The CDR3, as DNA: TGCGCCAGCAGCCACCCGGGACGGATGTCTGAAGCTTTCTTT.

This chain uses TRBV10-1 with TRBJ2-2; the D is unclear. The CDR3 covers 14 residues. V was clipped by 6 bases and J by 2 bases, with 10 bases between them. Germline assignment: CDR1 WNHNN and CDR2 SYGVQD (reference sequence). The CDR3 sequence is CASSLYRNTGELFF. CDR3 DNA sequence: TGCGCCAGCAGCCTTTACAGAAACACCGGGGAGCTGTTTTTT.

The rearrangement links TRBV6-4 to TRBJ2-7, with TRBD2 matching over 7 bases. V dropped 4 bases and J dropped 5; count of bases not matched to a gene: 14. Germline CDR1 and CDR2: MRHNA and SNTAGT. This CDR3 is built from 16 residues. This CDR3 reads CASSVASGTSFDEQYF. CDR3 sequence (DNA): TGTGCCAGCAGTGTGGCTAGCGGAACCTCCTTCGACGAGCAGTACTTC.

The chain has TRBV11-2 and TRBJ2-3; the D gene could be TRBD1 or TRBD2 (5 bases each). Germline V gives CDR1 SGHAT, CDR2 FQNNGV. The CDR3 contains 14 residues. V was trimmed by 8 bases and J by 2 bases, leaving 14 bases between them. CDR3: CASGPGTNTDTQYF. CDR3 in DNA: TGTGCCAGCGGACCAGGGACGAACACAGATACGCAGTATTTT.

The chain couples TRBV5-4 to TRBJ2-5; possibly TRBD1 for D (5 bases). In germline, CDR1 is SGHNT, CDR2 YYREEE (reference sequence). Trimming left V 2 bases short and J 1 base short, with 9 bases between. This CDR3 is built from 14 residues. DNA of the CDR3: TGTGCCAGCAGCTTAAAGGGGTTCCAAGAGACCCAGTACTTC. This encodes CASSLKGFQETQYF. Full variable domain (rest looked up from reference TRBV5-4 and TRBJ2-5): ETGVTQSPTHLIKTRGQQVTLRCSSQSGHNTVSWYQQALGQGPQFIFQYYREEENGRGNFPPRFSGLQFPNYSSELNVNALELDDSALYLCASSLKGFQETQYFGPGTRLLVL.

The rearrangement links TRBV5-1 to TRBJ2-2; TRBD2 agrees at 7 bases. The CDR3 runs to 15 residues. The germline gives CDR1 SGHRS, CDR2 YFSETQ. V lost 0 bases, J lost 7 bases, and 6 bases stayed unmatched. The CDR3 loop is CASSLGAGDGGELFF. CDR3 in DNA: TGCGCCAGCAGCTTGGGGGCGGGAGACGGCGGGGAGCTGTTTTTT.

Details on this clone: At one of its ends the junction is not consistent with the germline gene, which may arise from a read error. The genes are TRBV7-8 and TRBJ2-2; D may correspond to TRBD1 or TRBD2 (6 bases each). The germline gives CDR1 SGHVS, CDR2 FQNEAQ. The CDR3 has 15 residues. The CDR3 region is CASSLGGANTGELSF. The CDR3 DNA reads TGTGCCAGCAGCTTAGGGGGGGCGAACACCGGGGAGCTGTCTTTT.

The rearrangement joins TRBV4-1 to TRBJ2-7; 12 nucleotides agree with TRBD2. The V and J ends lost 1 base and 4 bases, in that order; junction bases with no gene match: 2. The CDR3 consists of 15 residues. From germline, CDR1 is MGHRA and CDR2 YSYEKL. Here the CDR3 DNA reads TGCGCCAGCAGCCAAGGGACTAGCGGGATTTACGAGCAGTACTTC. Its translation is CASSQGTSGIYEQYF.

This clone is a singleton in its sample. The gene calls are TRBV29-1 and TRBJ2-4; 10 nucleotides line up with TRBD2. V lost 6 bases to trimming and J lost 5 bases; unmatched junction nucleotides: 10. The V gene's germline CDR1 is SQVTM and CDR2 ANQGSEA. This CDR3 is 15 amino acids long. CDR3: CSVVGGAGGQNIQYF. The CDR3 coding sequence is TGCAGCGTGGTAGGGGGAGCGGGAGGGCAAAACATTCAGTACTTC. The full variable domain, in which reference TRBV29-1 and TRBJ2-4 provide the parts outside the CDR3, is SAVISQKPSRDICQRGTSLTIQCQVDSQVTMMFWYRQQPGQSLTLIATANQGSEATYESGFVIDKFPISRPNLTFSTLTVSNMSPEDSSIYLCSVVGGAGGQNIQYFGAGTRLSVL.